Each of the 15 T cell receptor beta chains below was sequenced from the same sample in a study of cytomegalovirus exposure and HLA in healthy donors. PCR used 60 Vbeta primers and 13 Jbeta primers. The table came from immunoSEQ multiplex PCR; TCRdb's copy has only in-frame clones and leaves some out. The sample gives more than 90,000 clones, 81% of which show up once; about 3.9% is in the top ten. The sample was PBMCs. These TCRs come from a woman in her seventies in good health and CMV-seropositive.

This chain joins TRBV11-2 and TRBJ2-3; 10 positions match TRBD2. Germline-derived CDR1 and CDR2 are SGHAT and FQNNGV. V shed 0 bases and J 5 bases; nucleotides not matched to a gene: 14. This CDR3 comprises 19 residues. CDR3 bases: TGTGCCAGCAGCTTAGATCTGAACGGGCTAGCGGGAGCGGTAGATACGCAGTATTTT. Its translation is CASSLDLNGLAGAVDTQYF.

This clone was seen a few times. CDR3 coding DNA: TGTGCCAGCAGGAAGCAGGGGGTCATTCCCGAAAAACTGTTTTTT. It is translated as CASRKQGVIPEKLFF. The rearrangement joins TRBV6-5 to TRBJ1-4, with TRBD1 matching over 7 bases. Trimming cost V 6 bases and J 8 bases; bases outside gene matches: 12. The CDR3 sequence is 15 residues long. From germline, CDR1 is MNHEY and CDR2 SVGAGI.

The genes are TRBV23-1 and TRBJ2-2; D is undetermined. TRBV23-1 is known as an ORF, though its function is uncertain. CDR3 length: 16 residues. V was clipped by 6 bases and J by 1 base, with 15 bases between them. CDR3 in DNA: TGCGCCAGCAGCCGAGGAAATGGCCGGAACACCGGGGAGCTGTTTTTT. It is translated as CASSRGNGRNTGELFF.

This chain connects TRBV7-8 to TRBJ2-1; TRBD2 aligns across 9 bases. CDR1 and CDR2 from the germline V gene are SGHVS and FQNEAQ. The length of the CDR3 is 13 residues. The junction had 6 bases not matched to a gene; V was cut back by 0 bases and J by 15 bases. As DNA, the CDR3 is TGTGCCAGCAGCTTAGCGCGGGAGGGCCCCCCGTTCTTC. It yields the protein CASSLAREGPPFF. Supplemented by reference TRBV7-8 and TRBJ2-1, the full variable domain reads GAGVSQSPRYKVAKRGQDVALRCDPISGHVSLFWYQQALGQGPEFLTYFQNEAQLDKSGLPSDRFFAERPEGSVSTLKIQRTQQEDSAVYLCASSLAREGPPFFGPGTRLTVL.

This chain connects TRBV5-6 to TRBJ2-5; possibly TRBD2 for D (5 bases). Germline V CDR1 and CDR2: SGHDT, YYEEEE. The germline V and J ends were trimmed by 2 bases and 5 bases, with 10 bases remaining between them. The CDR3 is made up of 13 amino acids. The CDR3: CASSFSPGETQYF. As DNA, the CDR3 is TGTGCCAGCAGCTTTAGTCCGGGGGAGACCCAGTACTTC.

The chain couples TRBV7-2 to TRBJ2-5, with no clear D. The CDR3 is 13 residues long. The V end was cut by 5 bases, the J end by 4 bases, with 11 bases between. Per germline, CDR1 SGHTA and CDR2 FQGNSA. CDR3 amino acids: CASSPQFGETQYF. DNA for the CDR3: TGTGCCAGCAGCCCCCAATTCGGAGAGACCCAGTACTTC.

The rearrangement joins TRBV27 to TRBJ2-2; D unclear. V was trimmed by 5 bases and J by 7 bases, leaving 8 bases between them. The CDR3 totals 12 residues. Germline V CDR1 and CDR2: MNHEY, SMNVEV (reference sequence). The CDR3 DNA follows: TGTGCCAGCAGTATGGCATTCGGGGAGCTGTTTTTT. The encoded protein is CASSMAFGELFF.

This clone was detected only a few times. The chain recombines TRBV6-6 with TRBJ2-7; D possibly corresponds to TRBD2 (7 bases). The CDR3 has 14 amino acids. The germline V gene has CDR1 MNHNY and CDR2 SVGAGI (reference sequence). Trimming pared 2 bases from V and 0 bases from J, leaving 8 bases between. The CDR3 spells CASSYRGGSYEQYF. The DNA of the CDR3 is TGTGCCAGCAGTTACAGGGGGGGCTCCTACGAGCAGTACTTC.

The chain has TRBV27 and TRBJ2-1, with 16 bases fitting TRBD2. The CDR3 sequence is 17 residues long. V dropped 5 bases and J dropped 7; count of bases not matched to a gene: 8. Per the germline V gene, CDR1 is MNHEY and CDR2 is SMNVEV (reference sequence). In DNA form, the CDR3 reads TGTGCCAGCAGTGCCGGGACTAGCGGGAGGGCTGGGAATGAGCAGTTCTTC. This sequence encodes CASSAGTSGRAGNEQFF.

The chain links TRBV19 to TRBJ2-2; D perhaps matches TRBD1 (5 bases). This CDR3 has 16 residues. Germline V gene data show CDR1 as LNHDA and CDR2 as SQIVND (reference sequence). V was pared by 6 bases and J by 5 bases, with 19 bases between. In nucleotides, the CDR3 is TGTGCCAGTAGCTCTGACCAGGGTAGGCGGACCGGGGAGCTGTTTTTT. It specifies CASSSDQGRRTGELFF. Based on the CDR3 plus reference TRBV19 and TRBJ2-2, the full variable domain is DGGITQSPKYLFRKEGQNVTLSCEQNLNHDAMYWYRQDPGQGLRLIYYSQIVNDFQKGDIAEGYSVSREKKESFPLTVTSAQKNPTAFYLCASSSDQGRRTGELFFGEGSRLTVL.

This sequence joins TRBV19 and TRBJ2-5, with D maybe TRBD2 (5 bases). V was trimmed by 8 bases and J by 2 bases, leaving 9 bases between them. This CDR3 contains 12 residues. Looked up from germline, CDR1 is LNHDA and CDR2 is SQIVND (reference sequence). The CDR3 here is CASRGSQETQYF. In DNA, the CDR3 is TGTGCCAGTCGGGGTAGTCAAGAGACCCAGTACTTC.

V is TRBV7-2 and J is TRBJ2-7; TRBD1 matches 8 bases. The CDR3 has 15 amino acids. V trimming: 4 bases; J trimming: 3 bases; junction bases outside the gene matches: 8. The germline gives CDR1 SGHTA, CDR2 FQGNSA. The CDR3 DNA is TGTGCCAGCAGCTCCCACCCGGGACAGGTCTACGAGCAGTACTTC. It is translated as CASSSHPGQVYEQYF.

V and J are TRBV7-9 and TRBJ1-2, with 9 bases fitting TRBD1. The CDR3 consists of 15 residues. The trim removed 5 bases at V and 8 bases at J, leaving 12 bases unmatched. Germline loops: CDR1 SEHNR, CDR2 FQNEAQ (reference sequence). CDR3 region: CASSLKGDRAGGYTF. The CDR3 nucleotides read TGTGCCAGCAGCCTAAAGGGGGACAGGGCTGGGGGCTACACCTTC. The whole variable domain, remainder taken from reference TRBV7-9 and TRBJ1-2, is DTGVSQNPRHKITKRGQNVTFRCDPISEHNRLYWYRQTLGQGPEFLTYFQNEAQLEKSRLLSDRFSAERPKGSFSTLEIQRTEQGDSAMYLCASSLKGDRAGGYTFGSGTRLTVV.

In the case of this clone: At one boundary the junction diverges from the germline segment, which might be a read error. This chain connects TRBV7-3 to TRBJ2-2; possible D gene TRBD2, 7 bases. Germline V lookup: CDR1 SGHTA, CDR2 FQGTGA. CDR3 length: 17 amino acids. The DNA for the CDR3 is TGTGCCAGCAGCCCCCTGGGGGGGCGGCTACTACACCGGGGAGCTGTTTTT. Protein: CASSPLGGRLLHRGAVF.

CDR3 region: CASRPTFSYNEQFF. The CDR3 DNA reads TGTGCCAGTAGACCGACTTTCTCCTACAATGAGCAGTTCTTC. This rearrangement joins TRBV19 to TRBJ2-1, with D hard to call. The CDR3 is 14 residues long. Trimming took off 6 bases at V and 0 bases at J, with 9 bases between the two ends. CDR1 and CDR2 from the germline V gene are LNHDA and SQIVND (reference sequence).